One T cell receptor beta chain is described in this entry. The data were taken from a study of CD4 T cell repertoires in COVID-19. CDR3 size: 15 residues. Between the trimmed V and J ends, which lost 4 bases and 4 bases, there was a span of 14 bases. CDR1 SGHTA and CDR2 FQGTGA come from the germline V gene. Clones were read by immunoSEQ multiplex PCR, and TCRdb kept only the in-frame ones, dropping some. The sample holds tens of thousands of clones; about nine tenths are singletons and the top ten take around 0.63%. Sequencing was done directly on freshly isolated, uncultured memory T cells. The sample was central memory CD4+ T cells from blood, taken before the COVID-19 pandemic. This chain connects TRBV7-3 to TRBJ2-1; D might be TRBD1 (6 bases). The source of this sequence is a human donor who had COVID-19. The CDR3 spells CASSWDTGRYNEQFF. For the CDR3, the DNA is TGTGCCAGCAGCTGGGACACGGGGCGATACAATGAGCAGTTCTTC.